This T cell receptor beta chain was documented in a study of immune evolution from preneoplasia to lung adenocarcinoma. This clone was seen more than once but under ten times. TCRdb's table, derived via immunoSEQ multiplex PCR, lists solely in-frame clones and lacks some. The data hold about 4,000 clones, with around four fifths observed a single time. V was pared by 2 bases and J by 4 bases, with 8 bases of the junction left unmatched. CDR1 is LGHNA and CDR2 is YSLEER in the germline V gene. The CDR3 is 16 amino acids. Macro-dissection enriched premalignant or tumor cells before nucleic acid extraction.

The TCR sequence derives from a person between 65 and 79 years old with lung adenocarcinoma. Sequencing was carried out using FFPE minimally invasive lung adenocarcinoma tissue. This rearrangement joins TRBV4-3 to TRBJ1-3, with 7 bases that match TRBD1. In nucleotides, the CDR3 is TGCGCCAGCAGCCAACAGACGACAGGGTCAGGAAACACCATATATTTT. This sequence encodes CASSQQTTGSGNTIYF.